The 14 T cell receptor beta chains given below trace back to one sample, sequenced in a study of cytomegalovirus exposure and HLA in healthy donors. The primer mix had 60 Vbeta and 13 Jbeta primers. Assay: immunoSEQ multiplex PCR; the TCRdb copy retains only in-frame clones and omits some. This repertoire comprises 40,000 to 55,000 clones; its ten largest clones make up around 5.6%. The specimen was PBMCs. These receptors were taken from a male donor in good health and CMV-seropositive.

V is TRBV5-5 and J is TRBJ2-7; 10 positions agree with TRBD1. The ends lost 3 bases at V and 5 bases at J; junction bases unmatched: 8. Germline V gives CDR1 SGHKS, CDR2 YYEKEE (reference sequence). The CDR3 extends over 15 amino acids. CDR3: CASSWRTGGRDEQYF. The CDR3 DNA follows: TGTGCCAGCAGCTGGAGGACAGGGGGAAGGGACGAGCAGTACTTC.

The chain carries TRBV29-1 and TRBJ1-2; tentatively, D is TRBD1 (5 bases). Trimming shortened V by 6 bases and J by 5 bases, and 10 bases separated the two germline ends. Germline V lookup: CDR1 SQVTM, CDR2 ANQGSEA. This CDR3 region has 11 residues. The CDR3 spells CSVQQDYGYTF. The CDR3 nucleotides read TGCAGCGTCCAACAGGATTATGGCTACACCTTC.

This CDR3 is CASSLQGTGTEAFF. CDR3 coding DNA: TGTGCCAGCAGTCTCCAGGGGACGGGCACTGAAGCTTTCTTT. The chain has TRBV25-1 and TRBJ1-1; TRBD1 might be the D (6 bases). Germline CDR1 MGHDK, CDR2 SYGVNS. The CDR3 has 14 amino acids. The V end was cut by 5 bases, the J end by 4 bases, with 14 bases between.

The chain joins TRBV29-1 to TRBJ1-1; 7 positions match TRBD1. The CDR3 has 11 residues. CDR1 SQVTM and CDR2 ANQGSEA come from the germline V gene. V was pared by 7 bases and J by 1 base, with 0 bases of the junction left unmatched. The CDR3 region is CSGTGNTEAFF. As DNA, the CDR3 is TGCAGCGGGACAGGGAACACTGAAGCTTTCTTT.

The chain recombines TRBV10-3 with TRBJ2-5; TRBD2 might be the D (5 bases). The V and J ends lost 4 bases and 11 bases respectively, with 17 bases between them. This CDR3 has 13 amino acids. Germline CDR1 reads ENHRY; CDR2 reads SYGVKD. The chain's CDR3 is CAISAGSDWEQYF. The CDR3 DNA reads TGTGCCATCAGTGCGGGATCGGACTGGGAGCAGTACTTC.

In nucleotides, the CDR3 is TGTGCCACCCAGGGGGCGTCGGAAAAACTGTTTTTT. Encoded protein: CATQGASEKLFF. The gene calls are TRBV5-6 and TRBJ1-4; 8 bases map to TRBD1. The V gene end was trimmed by 9 bases and the J gene end by 8 bases; junction bases not matched to a gene: 6. CDR3 length: 12 residues. Germline CDR1 is SGHDT and CDR2 is YYEEEE.

The chain employs TRBV4-3 and TRBJ2-1, with TRBD2 matching over 10 bases. This CDR3 region has 18 residues. V gave up 0 bases and J gave up 8 bases; unmatched junction bases: 13. Germline values: CDR1 LGHNA, CDR2 YSLEER. The CDR3 DNA sequence: TGCGCCAGCAGCCAAGACGGGAGCGGGGGGGCCCGGTTCCATGAGCAGTTCTTC. The encoded protein is CASSQDGSGGARFHEQFF.

The rearrangement uses TRBV7-3 and TRBJ1-1; tentative D call: TRBD1 (5 bases). V lost 5 bases, J lost 1 base, and 11 bases lay in between. The germline gives CDR1 SGHTA, CDR2 FQGTGA. The CDR3 has 14 residues. CDR3 DNA sequence: TGTGCCAGCAGCCTCGCCGGGGGGAACACTGAAGCTTTCTTT. This encodes CASSLAGGNTEAFF.

The V gene is TRBV5-4, the J gene TRBJ2-5; 11 nucleotides line up with TRBD2. From germline, CDR1 is SGHNT and CDR2 YYREEE (reference sequence). The CDR3 loop spans 15 amino acids. The V segment lost 3 bases and the J segment 2 bases; nucleotides outside the gene matches: 3. The CDR3 region has the DNA TGTGCCAGCAGCTGGGGGACTAGCGGACAAGAGACCCAGTACTTC. This gives the protein CASSWGTSGQETQYF.

The chain is built from TRBV4-3 and TRBJ2-5; TRBD2 agrees at 8 bases. The germline gives CDR1 LGHNA, CDR2 YSLEER. The J segment lost 4 bases and the V segment lost 0 bases, leaving 13 bases of the junction unmatched. The CDR3 is 18 amino acids. CDR3 in amino acids: CASSQEPAGAMDVETQYF. The CDR3 nucleotides read TGCGCCAGCAGCCAAGAACCAGCGGGGGCCATGGATGTAGAGACCCAGTACTTC.

J is TRBJ2-1 and V is TRBV2; 7 bases fit TRBD2. Germline V lookup: CDR1 SNHLY, CDR2 FYNNEI. There are 16 residues in the CDR3. The junction had 11 bases not matched to a gene; V was cut back by 3 bases and J by 6 bases. CDR3 sequence: CASSEGLSGWGNEQFF. CDR3 nucleotide sequence: TGTGCCAGCAGTGAGGGACTTAGCGGGTGGGGCAATGAGCAGTTCTTC.

The V call is TRBV10-3, the J call TRBJ2-7; 11 bases fit TRBD1. Germline V gives CDR1 ENHRY, CDR2 SYGVKD. The CDR3 contains 12 residues. Trimming at V came to 10 bases and at J to 5 bases, leaving 4 bases not matched to a gene. CDR3 residues: CATRTGGDEQYF. In nucleotides, the CDR3 is TGTGCCACCAGGACAGGGGGCGACGAGCAGTACTTC.

Written as DNA, the CDR3 is TGTGCTAGTGGTGTCGGACAGGGGAGCTCCTATAATTCACCCCTCCACTTT. It translates to CASGVGQGSSYNSPLHF. This chain joins TRBV12-5 and TRBJ1-6; 9 nucleotides agree with TRBD1. V trimming: 5 bases; J trimming: 0 bases; junction bases outside the gene matches: 5. This CDR3 spans 17 amino acids. Germline CDR1 LGHNT, CDR2 FRNRAP.

The rearrangement links TRBV7-9 to TRBJ2-3; 9 bases line up with TRBD2. The CDR3 runs 16 residues. Per the germline V gene, CDR1 is SEHNR and CDR2 is FQNEAQ (reference sequence). V dropped 7 bases and J dropped 4; count of bases not matched to a gene: 12. CDR3 sequence reads: CASTIVSGGRPDTQYF. The CDR3 nucleotides read TGTGCCAGCACCATCGTTAGCGGGGGAAGACCAGATACGCAGTATTTT.